This TCR beta chain was found in a study of CXCR3-negative and CXCR3-positive naive CD8 T cells. Study context: Sequencing brought in some 130 million TRB reads altogether, and each library got about 1.5 +/- 0.3 million.

The germline V gene has CDR1 SGHTA and CDR2 FQGNSA. The CDR3 extends over 13 amino acids. The libraries of TRB cDNA were prepared using 5' RACE with UMI labels. TCRdb re-called the 5' RACE reads; every CDR3 protein appears as one record, without DNA. The sample has about 38,000 distinct CDR3 sequences, and its top ten clones hold about 15%. Specimen: memory CD8+ T cells from blood. The TCR originated in a human donor in good health. Some clones in this sample may be carry-over from other donors' samples. The chain is built from TRBV7-2 and TRBJ1-1. This CDR3 is CASSPPVDTEAFF.